Below are 18 T cell receptor beta chains sequenced from a single sample in a study of shared clonotypes between healthy human individuals. Only in-frame clones appear in the TCRdb table, and some are missing; sequencing was by immunoSEQ multiplex PCR. Of 2 million or so clones in the sample, about 95% were seen once. Sequencing used naive CD4+ T cells sorted from blood. The subset: CD45RA+ positively selected. The receptors were sampled from a man between 18 and 35 years old in good health.

The chain joins TRBV27 to TRBJ2-2; D gene unclear. Trimming pared 0 bases from V and 0 bases from J, leaving 2 bases between. The germline gives CDR1 MNHEY, CDR2 SMNVEV (reference sequence). There are 14 residues in the CDR3. The CDR3 loop is CASSLSPNTGELFF. The CDR3 nucleotides read TGTGCCAGCAGTTTATCGCCGAACACCGGGGAGCTGTTTTTT.

The chain couples TRBV7-2 to TRBJ1-1, with 7 nucleotides matching TRBD1. The CDR3 totals 16 residues. Germline values: CDR1 SGHTA, CDR2 FQGNSA. V was pared by 2 bases and J by 1 base, with 7 bases of the junction left unmatched. Here the CDR3 DNA reads TGTGCCAGCAGCTTACAACGGCAGGGGGGGAACACTGAAGCTTTCTTT. Translation gives CASSLQRQGGNTEAFF.

The chain links TRBV5-6 to TRBJ2-4, with a weak D call TRBD2 (5 bases). V lost 5 bases and J lost 6, with 18 bases in between. The CDR3 spans 15 residues. The V gene's germline CDR1 is SGHDT and CDR2 YYEEEE. The CDR3 here is CASSFWSGAGNIQYF. The CDR3 DNA reads as TGTGCCAGCAGTTTCTGGAGTGGCGCGGGAAACATTCAGTACTTC.

The chain carries TRBV28 and TRBJ2-7, with 10 bases that match TRBD1. The CDR3 consists of 14 residues. Germline assignment: CDR1 MDHEN and CDR2 SYDVKM. Losses at the gene ends were 9 bases for V and 5 bases for J; bases not matched to a gene: 10. CDR3 nucleotides: TGTGCCAGAGAAACCGGGACAGGGGCTCACGAGCAGTACTTC. This sequence encodes CARETGTGAHEQYF.

This rearrangement joins TRBV5-1 to TRBJ1-4; TRBD1 matches 8 bases. The junction had 5 bases not matched to a gene; V was cut back by 1 base and J by 6 bases. The CDR3 consists of 15 residues. Germline V gene data show CDR1 as SGHRS and CDR2 as YFSETQ. The CDR3 bases are TGCGCCAGCAGCTTGTGGACAGGGCAGGATGAAAAACTGTTTTTT. Encoded protein: CASSLWTGQDEKLFF.

The chain recombines TRBV9 with TRBJ1-6; 7 bases are a match to TRBD1. Unmatched junction bases numbered 10, after V lost 0 bases and J lost 7 bases. The CDR3 has 17 amino acids. Germline lookup yields CDR1 SGDLS and CDR2 YYNGEE. In nucleotides, the CDR3 is TGTGCCAGCAGCGTAGAGCGACAGGGATACCCCAATTCACCCCTCCACTTT. It encodes CASSVERQGYPNSPLHF.

The chain combines TRBV27 with TRBJ1-5, with D possibly TRBD1 on 5 matching bases. This CDR3 is 16 amino acids long. Trimming took 3 bases from V and 2 from J, leaving 14 bases between them. Looked up from germline, CDR1 is MNHEY and CDR2 is SMNVEV (reference sequence). The CDR3 spells CASSFRQGRGNQPQHF. DNA for the CDR3: TGTGCCAGCAGTTTTAGGCAGGGCAGGGGCAATCAGCCCCAGCATTTT.

The CDR3 loop is CASSVDDRFYGYTF. The CDR3 DNA follows: TGTGCCAGCAGCGTAGATGACAGGTTCTATGGCTACACCTTC. The chain combines TRBV9 with TRBJ1-2; D is possibly TRBD1 (6 bases). V lost 0 bases to trimming and J lost 4 bases, with 10 bases between them. Germline CDR1 reads SGDLS; CDR2 reads YYNGEE. This CDR3 spans 14 amino acids.

This rearrangement joins TRBV5-8 to TRBJ2-3, with TRBD2 as a possible D gene (6 bases). Germline V gives CDR1 SGHTS, CDR2 YDEGEE. V gave up 1 base and J gave up 4 bases, with 19 bases separating them. The CDR3 spans 17 residues. The CDR3 protein is CASSLMVGSGGADTQYF. The DNA of the CDR3 is TGTGCCAGCAGCTTGATGGTTGGTAGCGGAGGGGCAGATACGCAGTATTTT.

The gene calls are TRBV25-1 and TRBJ2-3, with D perhaps TRBD2 (7 bases). V was shortened by 7 bases and J by 2 bases, with 13 bases between the two germline ends. Germline V gene lookup returns CDR1 MGHDK and CDR2 SYGVNS. The CDR3 consists of 14 residues. In DNA form, the CDR3 reads TGTGCCAGCACAGCGGGACAAATCACAGATACGCAGTATTTT. This gives the protein CASTAGQITDTQYF. Filled out from reference TRBV25-1 and TRBJ2-3, the complete variable domain reads EADIYQTPRYLVIGTGKKITLECSQTMGHDKMYWYQQDPGMELHLIHYSYGVNSTEKGDLSSESTVSRIRTEHFPLTLESARPSHTSQYLCASTAGQITDTQYFGPGTRLTVL.

The genes are TRBV2 and TRBJ2-3, with D possibly TRBD1 on 6 matching bases. Germline loops: CDR1 SNHLY, CDR2 FYNNEI. V dropped 6 bases and J dropped 3 bases, with 16 bases sitting between them. CDR3 length: 15 amino acids. The CDR3 is CASRQQGSGTDTQYF. The DNA for the CDR3 is TGTGCCAGCAGGCAACAGGGCTCGGGGACAGATACGCAGTATTTT.

The V gene is TRBV15, the J gene TRBJ1-2; D is ambiguous. Germline V gene lookup returns CDR1 LNHNV and CDR2 YYDKDF (reference sequence). The CDR3 is made up of 13 amino acids. V was pared by 5 bases and J by 5 bases, with 12 bases between. CDR3 region: CATSPQGSYGYTF. The CDR3, as DNA: TGTGCCACCAGCCCCCAAGGGAGTTATGGCTACACCTTC.

The rearrangement links TRBV11-3 to TRBJ2-7; D unclear. Trimming removed 5 bases from V and 4 bases from J, with 12 bases in between. Germline CDR1 and CDR2: SGHNT and YENEEA. This CDR3 comprises 13 residues. For the CDR3, the DNA is TGTGCCAGCAGCCCATCAGAAGGTTACGAGCAGTACTTC. Translation gives CASSPSEGYEQYF.

This CDR3 is CASSVSRVYNSPLHF. The CDR3 nucleotides read TGTGCCAGCAGTGTGAGTAGGGTCTATAATTCACCCCTCCACTTT. This chain connects TRBV2 to TRBJ1-6; D call uncertain. CDR3 size: 15 residues. V was trimmed by 4 bases and J by 3 bases, leaving 10 bases between them. The germline V gene encodes CDR1 SNHLY and CDR2 FYNNEI.

This rearrangement joins TRBV28 to TRBJ2-2, with D possibly being TRBD1 (6 bases). This CDR3 contains 17 residues. The germline gives CDR1 MDHEN, CDR2 SYDVKM. Trimming left V 3 bases short and J 0 bases short, with 14 bases between. CDR3 in amino acids: CASSLDSLGANTGELFF. For the CDR3, the DNA is TGTGCCAGCAGTTTGGACAGCTTGGGTGCGAACACCGGGGAGCTGTTTTTT.

J is TRBJ1-5 and V is TRBV5-4; D ambiguous. Germline V CDR1 and CDR2: SGHNT, YYREEE (reference sequence). V was shortened by 0 bases and J by 1 base, with 8 bases between the two germline ends. The CDR3 runs to 15 residues. CDR3 residues: CASSLDGVSNQPQHF. CDR3 in DNA: TGTGCCAGCAGCTTGGACGGGGTAAGCAATCAGCCCCAGCATTTT.

To note about this clone: Other DNA sequences of this sample code for an identical CDR3. The CDR3 DNA is TGTGCCAGCTCACCCGGCGCGAACACCGGGGAGCTGTTTTTT. Its protein is CASSPGANTGELFF. The J gene is TRBJ2-2, the V gene TRBV18; D gene unclear. CDR1 is KGHSH, CDR2 LQKENI, per germline. There are 14 residues in the CDR3. Trimming removed 3 bases at V and 0 bases at J, with 5 bases between.

V gene TRBV2 combines with J gene TRBJ2-2; no clear D gene. The CDR3 consists of 18 residues. The V end lost 4 bases, the J end lost 9 bases, and 27 bases lay between the germline ends. Germline assignment: CDR1 SNHLY and CDR2 FYNNEI. The CDR3 is CASSGLTHRESKERELFF. The CDR3, as DNA: TGTGCCAGCAGTGGATTGACTCATAGGGAATCCAAGGAGCGGGAGCTGTTTTTT. The full variable domain, with the rest looked up from reference TRBV2 and TRBJ2-2, is EPEVTQTPSHQVTQMGQEVILRCVPISNHLYFYWYRQILGQKVEFLVSFYNNEISEKSEIFDDQFSVERPDGSNFTLKIRSTKLEDSAMYFCASSGLTHRESKERELFFGEGSRLTVL.